This T cell receptor (beta chain) was profiled in a study of shared T cell receptors in the human thymus. Sequencing was performed with immunoSEQ multiplex PCR; in TCRdb, only in-frame clones are kept and a portion is missing. The table lists approximately 660,000 clones, around 89% of them singletons. This CDR3 has 15 residues. Germline loops: CDR1 MDHEN, CDR2 SYDVKM. Trimming took 2 bases from V and 3 from J, leaving 14 bases between them. This sample was shared with a second study, whose subject was human thymus T cells. That paper states: Healthy Finnish infants undergoing corrective surgery for congenital heart defects were used as donors. Thymus tissue was removed during corrective cardiac surgery. There appeared to be biased usage of V and J genes in thymic and blood repertoires.

The receptor's source is a boy in the first two years of life with a congenital heart defect. Sequencing used thymocytes. The V and J genes are TRBV28 and TRBJ2-7, with a tentative D call TRBD2 (7 bases). The CDR3 here is CASSLTGGEDYEQYF. CDR3 bases: TGTGCCAGCAGTTTAACGGGGGGCGAAGACTACGAGCAGTACTTC.